These T cell receptor beta chains were read from a single sample in a study of blood T cell repertoires in COVID-19. TCRdb keeps only in-frame clones here, not all; method: immunoSEQ multiplex PCR. The sample comprises about 110,000 clones, approximately 88% of which are singletons, and about 0.8% rests with the top ten. Sequences were obtained from peripheral blood. The source is a woman between 70 and 85 years old with acute or convalescent COVID-19. The CDR3 runs from the conserved cysteine through the conserved F or W. D genes are given only for firm matches. A clone size is listed for some rows: how often the clone was seen (once, few, many), or a class if it is expanded.

size: once; J: TRBJ2-3; D: TRBD1; V: TRBV29-1; DNA: TGCAGCGTTGTCCCCCCACAGGGGAGCACAGATACGCAGTATTTT; CDR3: CSVVPPQGSTDTQYF
size: -; J: TRBJ1-5; D: -; V: TRBV2; DNA: TGTGCCAGCAGTACAGGGTCCATCCAGCCCCAGCATTTT; CDR3: CASSTGSIQPQHF
size: -; J: TRBJ1-5; D: -; V: TRBV5-6; DNA: TGTGCCAGCAGCTTCAGGGATAGCAATCAGCCCCAGCATTTT; CDR3: CASSFRDSNQPQHF
size: -; J: TRBJ2-7; D: TRBD2; V: TRBV6-8; DNA: TGTGCCAGCAGTTACTCGGCCAGCGGGGCTCCCTACGAGCAGTACTTC; CDR3: CASSYSASGAPYEQYF
size: -; J: TRBJ2-7; D: TRBD1; V: TRBV28; DNA: TGTGCCAGCAGTACTACCGGGACAGGGGGCGCCTACGAGCAGTACTTC; CDR3: CASSTTGTGGAYEQYF
size: -; J: TRBJ2-7; D: -; V: TRBV10-3; DNA: TGTGCCATCAGTGTAGCGAACTACGAGCAGTACTTC; CDR3: CAISVANYEQYF
size: -; J: TRBJ1-1; D: -; V: TRBV7-9; DNA: TGTGCCAGCAGCTCAACACAGGGAAAAGTCACTGAAGCTTTCTTT; CDR3: CASSSTQGKVTEAFF
size: -; J: TRBJ1-1; D: -; V: TRBV12-3/TRBV12-4; DNA: TGTGCCAGCAGTTTAGGGGCCTCTGAAGCTTTCTTT; CDR3: CASSLGASEAFF
size: once; J: TRBJ2-5; D: -; V: TRBV5-1; DNA: TGCGCCAGCAGCTCCGGGGAGGCCGAAGAGACCCAGTACTTC; CDR3: CASSSGEAEETQYF
size: -; J: TRBJ2-2; D: -; V: TRBV11-3; DNA: TGTGCCAGCAGTAGAGGTGGAAGCACCGGGGAGCTGTTTTTT; CDR3: CASSRGGSTGELFF
size: -; J: TRBJ1-6; D: TRBD1; V: TRBV5-7; DNA: TGTGCCAGCAGCCCCCCGGGACAGGGTGGGAACACCCTCCACTTT; CDR3: CASSPPGQGGNTLHF
size: -; J: TRBJ2-2; D: TRBD2; V: TRBV4-2; DNA: TGTGCCAGCAGCCAAGACCTAGCGGGAGGTCGGTTGGGGGGGGAGCTGTTTTTT; CDR3: CASSQDLAGGRLGGELFF
size: -; J: TRBJ2-2; D: -; V: TRBV29-1; DNA: TGCAGCGTTGGCTGGACAGCTTACACCGGGGAGCTGTTTTTT; CDR3: CSVGWTAYTGELFF
size: -; J: TRBJ1-5; D: -; V: TRBV28; DNA: TGTGCCAGCAGTCCTCTAGGCCATAATCAGCCCCAGCATTTT; CDR3: CASSPLGHNQPQHF
size: -; J: TRBJ1-1; D: -; V: TRBV5-1; DNA: TGCGCCAGCAGCTTGGAGGCCAGGCTGAACACTGAAGCTTTCTTT; CDR3: CASSLEARLNTEAFF
size: -; J: TRBJ1-1; D: -; V: TRBV5-5; DNA: TGTGCCAGCAGCTTCTCCGTGGCATCCCACACTGAAGCTTTCTTT; CDR3: CASSFSVASHTEAFF
size: few; J: TRBJ1-5; D: -; V: TRBV6-2/TRBV6-3; DNA: TGTGCCAGCAGTCCCCCCCGTCAGCCCCAGCATTTT; CDR3: CASSPPRQPQHF
size: -; J: TRBJ2-5; D: TRBD1; V: TRBV29-1; DNA: TGCAGCGTCGGGACAGTGTACCAAGAGACCCAGTACTTC; CDR3: CSVGTVYQETQYF
size: -; J: TRBJ2-7; D: -; V: TRBV14; DNA: TGTGCCAGCAGCTCTACTCGGGGGACCCAGCAGTACTTC; CDR3: CASSSTRGTQQYF
size: few; J: TRBJ1-1; D: -; V: TRBV29-1; DNA: TGCAGCGCCCAACAGAATGGTAACACTGAAGCTTTCTTT; CDR3: CSAQQNGNTEAFF
size: -; J: TRBJ1-5; D: -; V: TRBV18; DNA: TGTGCCAGCTCCCGGGGGGGGGATCAGCCCCAGCATTTT; CDR3: CASSRGGDQPQHF
size: -; J: TRBJ1-2; D: -; V: TRBV27; DNA: TGTGCCAGCAGGCCCGGACAAGGGGGCTATGGCTACACCTTC; CDR3: CASRPGQGGYGYTF
size: -; J: TRBJ2-3; D: TRBD1; V: TRBV4-1; DNA: TGCGCCAGCAGCCAGATCGGGACAGGGCCATCAGATACGCAGTATTTT; CDR3: CASSQIGTGPSDTQYF
size: -; J: TRBJ2-2; D: -; V: TRBV2; DNA: TGTGCCAGCAGTGCGGAGGGCCCTGACACCGGGGAGCTGTTTTTT; CDR3: CASSAEGPDTGELFF